This T cell receptor (beta chain) emerged from a study of OX40 agonist ivuxolimab in advanced cancers. The overall study: Ivuxolimab, which patients received intravenously every 2 weeks, was dosed at 0.01 to 10 mg/kg.

TCRdb's table, derived via immunoSEQ multiplex PCR, lists solely in-frame clones and lacks some. Among fewer than 70,000 clones, around 93% were seen once, and the ten largest hold about 0.46%. Exclusion applied to patients with autoimmune disease history or systemic immunosuppression. The sample here was CD4+ or CD8+ T cells sorted from blood, taken in a trial of the OX40 agonist ivuxolimab. The TCR comes from an adult with an advanced solid tumor such as melanoma, head and neck, liver or kidney cancer.

The CDR3 here is CASSPGTSTDTQYF. Here the CDR3 DNA reads TGTGCCAGCAGCCCAGGGACTAGCACAGATACGCAGTATTTT. The chain uses TRBV7-9 and TRBJ2-3, with D possibly TRBD2 on 6 matching bases. V dropped 5 bases and J dropped 0 bases, with 9 bases sitting between them. The germline CDR1 and CDR2 sequences are SEHNR and FQNEAQ (reference sequence). CDR3 length equals 14 residues.